A selection of T cell receptor beta chains follows, all from one sample in a study of OX40 agonist ivuxolimab in advanced cancers. The table came from immunoSEQ multiplex PCR; TCRdb's copy has only in-frame clones and leaves some out. The repertoire consists of 40,000 to 55,000 clones, with 88% occurring once and the leading ten covering less than 4%. The starting material was CD4+ or CD8+ T cells sorted from blood, obtained in a trial of the OX40 agonist ivuxolimab. These receptor sequences come from an adult with an advanced solid tumor such as melanoma, head and neck, liver or kidney cancer. CDR3s include the opening cysteine and the closing phenylalanine or tryptophan. Each record gives: clone size, V gene, D gene, CDR3 length, J gene, CDR3 protein, CDR3 DNA. The D gene is left open where the match is weak. Clone size is not always given. Where it is, it says once, few, many or a class for expanded clones.

.	TRBV6-1	.	16	TRBJ2-2	CASSARRFDNTGELFF	TGTGCCAGCAGTGCGAGAAGATTTGACAACACCGGGGAGCTGTTTTTT
.	TRBV14	.	15	TRBJ2-7	CASSPLGRNTYEQYF	TGTGCCAGCAGCCCCCTCGGGCGCAATACCTACGAGCAGTACTTC
.	TRBV4-2	.	15	TRBJ2-7	CASSLLYGSSYEQYF	TGTGCCAGCAGCCTACTATACGGGAGCTCCTACGAGCAGTACTTC
.	TRBV5-1	TRBD2	16	TRBJ2-3	CASSISGGAITDTQYF	TGCGCCAGCAGCATTAGCGGGGGGGCCATTACAGATACGCAGTATTTT
.	TRBV11-3	TRBD1	17	TRBJ1-3	CASSILSGQVSGNTIYF	TGTGCCAGCAGCATCTTATCGGGACAGGTCTCTGGAAACACCATATATTTT
.	TRBV15	TRBD2	15	TRBJ2-1	CATSTRLAAALIPFF	TGTGCCACCAGCACAAGACTAGCGGCCGCCCTTATCCCGTTCTTC
.	TRBV9	.	16	TRBJ2-5	CASSEGPYRGGETQYF	TGTGCCAGCAGCGAAGGCCCCTACAGGGGAGGAGAGACCCAGTACTTC
.	TRBV5-1	TRBD2	14	TRBJ2-3	CASTSGGHTDTQYF	TGCGCCAGCACCTCGGGAGGCCACACAGATACGCAGTATTTT
.	TRBV7-2	TRBD1	14	TRBJ2-5	CASSQGQGWETQYF	TGTGCCAGCAGTCAAGGACAGGGGTGGGAGACCCAGTACTTC
.	TRBV6-4	.	14	TRBJ2-3	CASSDSMAAATQYF	TGTGCCAGCAGTGACTCGATGGCAGCAGCTACGCAGTATTTT
.	TRBV6-6	TRBD1	15	TRBJ2-7	CASRLFQGDPYEQYF	TGTGCCAGCAGACTATTCCAGGGGGACCCTTACGAGCAGTACTTC
.	TRBV6-5	.	13	TRBJ1-6	CASSYPGTGPLHF	TGTGCCAGCAGTTATCCCGGGACTGGGCCCCTCCACTTT
.	TRBV20-1	.	10	TRBJ2-5	CSALRETQYF	TGCAGTGCTTTGAGAGAGACCCAGTACTTC
.	TRBV7-2	.	11	TRBJ2-7	CASSLGPEQYF	TGTGCCAGCAGCTTGGGCCCCGAGCAGTACTTC
.	TRBV11-2	TRBD1	15	TRBJ2-7	CASSLGQGGGYEQYF	TGTGCCAGCAGCTTAGGACAGGGGGGCGGGTACGAGCAGTACTTC
few	TRBV28	.	15	TRBJ2-5	CASNPPGFLQETQYF	TGTGCCAGCAACCCCCCCGGGTTCCTACAAGAGACCCAGTACTTC
.	TRBV5-4	.	17	TRBJ2-5	CASSLQKGIPDQETQYF	TGTGCCAGCAGCTTACAAAAGGGAATTCCGGATCAAGAGACCCAGTACTTC
.	TRBV28	TRBD1	14	TRBJ2-7	CASSLSGTGIEQYF	TGTGCCAGCAGTTTATCCGGGACAGGGATCGAGCAGTACTTC
.	TRBV7-9	TRBD1	16	TRBJ2-7	CASSQGDKGRSYEQYF	TGTGCCAGCAGCCAGGGGGATAAAGGACGGTCCTACGAGCAGTACTTC
.	TRBV9	TRBD2	12	TRBJ2-1	CASSTQRGGQFF	TGTGCCAGCAGCACCCAGCGGGGGGGCCAGTTCTTC
.	TRBV15	TRBD1	16	TRBJ1-6	CATSRDQGAGNSPLHF	TGTGCCACCAGCAGAGATCAGGGGGCGGGTAATTCACCCCTCCACTTT
.	TRBV21-1	.	21	TRBJ2-4	CASSKRGLRGRWVRAKNIQYF	TGTGCCAGCAGCAAACGGGGGTTGCGGGGGCGCTGGGTTCGAGCAAAAAACATTCAGTACTTC
.	TRBV9	.	16	TRBJ2-2	CASSADEMFGTGELFF	TGTGCCAGCAGCGCCGACGAAATGTTTGGCACCGGGGAGCTGTTTTTT
.	TRBV28	.	13	TRBJ2-7	CASSLATWPEQYF	TGTGCCAGCAGTTTGGCCACATGGCCCGAGCAGTACTTC
.	TRBV28	.	14	TRBJ1-5	CASSFYAGNQPQHF	TGTGCCAGCAGTTTTTATGCAGGGAACCAGCCCCAGCATTTT
.	TRBV5-5	TRBD2	15	TRBJ2-7	CASSWLAGVTYEQYF	TGTGCCAGCAGCTGGCTAGCGGGAGTAACCTACGAGCAGTACTTC
.	TRBV9	.	15	TRBJ2-3	CASSVGTVGTDTQYF	TGTGCCAGCAGCGTGGGTACGGTGGGCACAGATACGCAGTATTTT
.	TRBV27	.	15	TRBJ2-7	CASRGAGAIAYEQYF	TGTGCCAGCCGGGGGGCCGGGGCCATCGCCTACGAGCAGTACTTC
.	TRBV7-2	.	15	TRBJ2-3	CASSSLTGGTDTQYF	TGTGCCAGCAGCTCGCTCACGGGGGGCACAGATACGCAGTATTTT
.	TRBV7-2	TRBD2	13	TRBJ2-7	CASRLAGSYEQYF	TGTGCCAGCAGACTAGCGGGGAGCTACGAGCAGTACTTC
medium-sized	TRBV6-6	TRBD1	15	TRBJ2-7	CASSPRQGAAYEQYF	TGTGCCAGCAGCCCCAGACAGGGGGCCGCCTACGAGCAGTACTTC
.	TRBV6-6	.	11	TRBJ2-7	CASRTRYEQYF	TGTGCCAGCAGAACACGATACGAGCAGTACTTC
once	TRBV2	TRBD1	15	TRBJ2-2	CASSGTGHGTGELFF	TGTGCCAGCAGCGGGACAGGGCATGGCACCGGGGAGCTGTTTTTT
once	TRBV18	.	16	TRBJ2-7	CASSPKNLRGEDEQYF	TGTGCCAGCTCACCTAAGAATCTCAGAGGGGAGGACGAGCAGTACTTC
.	TRBV6-6	.	15	TRBJ2-7	CASSYSGTLHYEQYF	TGTGCCAGCAGTTATTCCGGGACACTCCACTACGAGCAGTACTTC
once	TRBV4-1	.	14	TRBJ2-3	CASMDQGRTDTQYF	TGCGCCAGCATGGACCAGGGGCGCACAGATACGCAGTATTTT
.	TRBV19	.	14	TRBJ2-1	CASSIGVARNEQFF	TGTGCCAGTAGTATTGGAGTAGCGAGGAATGAGCAGTTCTTC
few	TRBV19	TRBD1	13	TRBJ2-5	CASRSGGGETQYF	TGTGCCAGTAGGTCAGGGGGCGGAGAGACCCAGTACTTC
.	TRBV28	.	13	TRBJ2-7	CASSSAGSYEQYF	TGTGCCAGCAGTTCCGCTGGATCCTACGAGCAGTACTTC
.	TRBV28	TRBD1	16	TRBJ2-5	CATWLPGTGGLETQYF	TGTGCCACATGGCTTCCCGGGACAGGGGGCTTGGAGACCCAGTACTTC
.	TRBV18	.	16	TRBJ2-7	CASSPRVAGVSYEQYF	TGTGCCAGCTCACCACGGGTGGCGGGCGTATCCTACGAGCAGTACTTC
.	TRBV7-2	TRBD1	14	TRBJ2-4	CASSLYQGANIQYF	TGTGCCAGCAGCTTATACCAGGGGGCAAACATTCAGTACTTC
.	TRBV10-3	.	14	TRBJ1-2	CAINPTTDITGYTF	TGTGCCATCAATCCTACGACAGATATCACAGGCTACACCTTC
.	TRBV10-2	TRBD1	12	TRBJ2-7	CASSRGTYEQYF	TGCGCCAGCTCCAGGGGGACCTACGAGCAGTACTTC
.	TRBV6-6	.	16	TRBJ2-2	CASSYGQAANTGELFF	TGTGCCAGCAGTTACGGCCAGGCGGCGAACACCGGGGAGCTGTTTTTT
.	TRBV19	.	14	TRBJ1-6	CASSAGHGNSPLHF	TGTGCCAGTAGCGCGGGACATGGAAATTCACCCCTCCACTTT
.	TRBV19	TRBD1	16	TRBJ2-7	CASSHSWDSFNYEQYF	TGTGCCAGTAGCCACTCGTGGGACAGTTTTAACTACGAGCAGTACTTC
.	TRBV19	.	16	TRBJ2-1	CASSIARTSWRDEQFF	TGTGCCAGTAGTATAGCTCGGACGAGCTGGCGCGATGAGCAGTTCTTC
.	TRBV5-1	.	15	TRBJ2-7	CASSLGRRGPYEQYF	TGCGCCAGCAGCTTGGGTCGGAGGGGGCCCTACGAGCAGTACTTC
.	TRBV18	TRBD1	14	TRBJ2-7	CASSPAGGQYEQYF	TGTGCCAGCTCACCCGCAGGGGGCCAGTACGAGCAGTACTTC
once	TRBV27	.	13	TRBJ2-7	CASSPRSVYEQYF	TGTGCCAGCAGTCCCCGATCAGTGTACGAGCAGTACTTC
.	TRBV28	TRBD1	13	TRBJ1-2	CASSLRTGRFYTF	TGTGCCAGCAGTTTACGGACAGGAAGGTTCTACACCTTC
.	TRBV5-4	.	14	TRBJ2-7	CASSLAYGSYEQYF	TGTGCCAGCAGCTTGGCTTACGGCTCCTACGAGCAGTACTTC
.	TRBV2	.	11	TRBJ1-4	CASSVTEKLFF	TGTGCCAGCAGTGTAACTGAAAAACTGTTTTTT
.	TRBV25-1	.	12	TRBJ2-7	CASSERRDEQYF	TGTGCCAGCAGTGAAAGGCGCGACGAGCAGTACTTC
.	TRBV7-2	TRBD2	15	TRBJ2-5	CASSLASGRGETQYF	TGTGCCAGCAGCTTAGCTAGCGGGCGTGGAGAGACCCAGTACTTC
.	TRBV19	TRBD1	15	TRBJ1-5	CASKVRTGVTQPQHF	TGTGCCAGTAAAGTCCGGACAGGGGTGACTCAGCCCCAGCATTTT
.	TRBV10-2	.	15	TRBJ2-2	CASSGLRPNTGELFF	TGCGCCAGCAGTGGTCTCAGACCGAACACCGGGGAGCTGTTTTTT
.	TRBV6-6	TRBD1	16	TRBJ1-5	CASRSSGRGLLQPQHF	TGTGCCAGCAGAAGCTCCGGCAGGGGGCTCCTTCAGCCCCAGCATTTT
.	TRBV6-6	TRBD1	14	TRBJ2-7	CASRDRAPPYEQYF	TGTGCCAGCAGAGACAGGGCGCCTCCCTACGAGCAGTACTTC